This is a list of T cell receptor beta chains from one sample in a study of cytomegalovirus exposure and HLA in healthy donors. Profiled with immunoSEQ multiplex PCR; TCRdb holds only in-frame clones, not every one. The sample lists about 150,000 clones, approximately 80% occurring once. The sequenced material came from PBMCs. Receptors originate from a woman aged 40 to 50 in good health and CMV-seropositive. Both conserved end residues are part of each CDR3. The order of the fields is V gene, clone size, D gene, J gene, CDR3 protein, CDR3 DNA. A D gene is named only where the DNA matches it firmly. Clone size is not always given. Where it is, it says once, few, many or a class for expanded clones.

V: TRBV7-9
size: NA
D: TRBD1
J: TRBJ1-1
CDR3: CASRGQGTTEAFF
DNA: TGTGCCAGCAGGGGACAGGGAACGACTGAAGCTTTCTTT

V: TRBV29-1
size: NA
D: TRBD2
J: TRBJ2-1
CDR3: CSVSGHSLTSGHNEQFF
DNA: TGCAGCGTGTCCGGACACTCCCTGACTAGCGGCCACAATGAGCAGTTCTTC

V: TRBV19
size: NA
D: TRBD1
J: TRBJ2-2
CDR3: CASRGQGYNTGELFF
DNA: TGTGCCAGTAGAGGACAGGGCTATAACACCGGGGAGCTGTTTTTT

V: TRBV18
size: NA
D: TRBD1
J: TRBJ2-2
CDR3: CASSGQGDTGELFF
DNA: TGTGCCAGCTCAGGACAGGGGGACACCGGGGAGCTGTTTTTT

V: TRBV7-9
size: few
D: NA
J: TRBJ2-3
CDR3: CASSLRVPTDTQYF
DNA: TGTGCCAGCAGCCTTCGGGTACCGACAGATACGCAGTATTTT

V: TRBV29-1
size: once
D: NA
J: TRBJ2-7
CDR3: CSVELTGTYEQYF
DNA: TGCAGCGTTGAGTTAACAGGAACCTACGAGCAGTACTTC

V: TRBV29-1
size: NA
D: NA
J: TRBJ2-1
CDR3: CSVDPTGLKIKPNEQFF
DNA: TGCAGCGTTGATCCGACAGGCCTGAAAATCAAGCCAAATGAGCAGTTCTTC

V: TRBV6-1
size: NA
D: NA
J: TRBJ2-7
CDR3: CASIVGLYEQYF
DNA: TGTGCCAGCATTGTGGGACTCTACGAGCAGTACTTC

V: TRBV29-1
size: NA
D: NA
J: TRBJ2-2
CDR3: CGSANTGELFF
DNA: TGCGGCAGCGCGAACACCGGGGAGCTGTTTTTT

V: TRBV29-1
size: NA
D: NA
J: TRBJ1-1
CDR3: CSVGRNTEAFF
DNA: TGCAGCGTCGGGAGGAACACTGAAGCTTTCTTT

V: TRBV6-4
size: NA
D: TRBD2
J: TRBJ2-1
CDR3: CASSVRGGTEQFF
DNA: TGTGCCAGCAGTGTGCGGGGGGGAACTGAGCAGTTCTTC

V: TRBV19
size: NA
D: TRBD1
J: TRBJ1-1
CDR3: CASSLSGGITEAFF
DNA: TGTGCCAGTAGTTTATCAGGGGGCATCACTGAAGCTTTCTTT

V: TRBV7-6
size: NA
D: TRBD1
J: TRBJ1-1
CDR3: CASSLFPGQGVNTEAFF
DNA: TGTGCCAGCAGCTTATTCCCGGGACAGGGTGTCAACACTGAAGCTTTCTTT

V: TRBV9
size: NA
D: TRBD1
J: TRBJ2-6
CDR3: CASSTGQGRKVEGANVLTF
DNA: TGTGCCAGCAGCACCGGACAGGGAAGGAAGGTGGAAGGGGCCAACGTCCTGACTTTC

V: TRBV4-1
size: NA
D: TRBD2
J: TRBJ2-7
CDR3: CASSQGVLAALSYEQYF
DNA: TGCGCCAGCAGCCAAGGGGTTCTAGCGGCCCTCTCCTACGAGCAGTACTTC

V: TRBV27
size: NA
D: NA
J: TRBJ1-1
CDR3: CASSLRFNTEAFF
DNA: TGTGCCAGCAGTTTACGGTTTAACACTGAAGCTTTCTTT

V: TRBV5-4
size: NA
D: NA
J: TRBJ2-3
CDR3: CAAADWSTDTQYF
DNA: TGTGCCGCAGCGGACTGGAGCACAGATACGCAGTATTTT

V: TRBV27
size: NA
D: NA
J: TRBJ2-2
CDR3: CASSLSVSGWLTGELFF
DNA: TGTGCCAGCAGTTTATCCGTAAGCGGGTGGCTGACCGGGGAGCTGTTTTTT

V: TRBV25-1
size: NA
D: NA
J: TRBJ1-1
CDR3: CASSDRVGTEAFF
DNA: TGTGCCAGCAGTGACAGGGTGGGCACTGAAGCTTTCTTT

V: TRBV23-1
size: NA
D: NA
J: TRBJ2-7
CDR3: CASSQTGGGGAKDEQYF
DNA: TGCGCCAGCAGTCAAACCGGGGGAGGGGGGGCAAAGGACGAGCAGTACTTC

V: TRBV30
size: NA
D: TRBD1
J: TRBJ2-1
CDR3: CAWSPGTGYYNEQFF
DNA: TGTGCCTGGAGTCCCGGGACAGGGTACTACAATGAGCAGTTCTTC

V: TRBV7-3
size: NA
D: TRBD2
J: TRBJ2-1
CDR3: CASSTQGLAGGTNEQFF
DNA: TGTGCCAGCAGCACCCAAGGACTAGCGGGAGGGACGAATGAGCAGTTCTTC